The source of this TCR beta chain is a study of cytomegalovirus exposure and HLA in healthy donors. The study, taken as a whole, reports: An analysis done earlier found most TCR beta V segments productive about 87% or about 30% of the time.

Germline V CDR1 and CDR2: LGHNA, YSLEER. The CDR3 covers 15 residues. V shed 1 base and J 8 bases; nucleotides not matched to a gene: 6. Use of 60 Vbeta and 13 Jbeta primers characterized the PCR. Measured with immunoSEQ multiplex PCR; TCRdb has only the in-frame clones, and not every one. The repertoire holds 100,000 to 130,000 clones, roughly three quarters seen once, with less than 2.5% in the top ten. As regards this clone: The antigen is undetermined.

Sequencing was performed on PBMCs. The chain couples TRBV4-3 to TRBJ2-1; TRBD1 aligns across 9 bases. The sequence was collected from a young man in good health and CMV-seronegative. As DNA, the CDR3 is TGCGCCAGCAGCCAAGGGGCCGGGACAGGGTATGAGCAGTTCTTC. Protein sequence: CASSQGAGTGYEQFF.